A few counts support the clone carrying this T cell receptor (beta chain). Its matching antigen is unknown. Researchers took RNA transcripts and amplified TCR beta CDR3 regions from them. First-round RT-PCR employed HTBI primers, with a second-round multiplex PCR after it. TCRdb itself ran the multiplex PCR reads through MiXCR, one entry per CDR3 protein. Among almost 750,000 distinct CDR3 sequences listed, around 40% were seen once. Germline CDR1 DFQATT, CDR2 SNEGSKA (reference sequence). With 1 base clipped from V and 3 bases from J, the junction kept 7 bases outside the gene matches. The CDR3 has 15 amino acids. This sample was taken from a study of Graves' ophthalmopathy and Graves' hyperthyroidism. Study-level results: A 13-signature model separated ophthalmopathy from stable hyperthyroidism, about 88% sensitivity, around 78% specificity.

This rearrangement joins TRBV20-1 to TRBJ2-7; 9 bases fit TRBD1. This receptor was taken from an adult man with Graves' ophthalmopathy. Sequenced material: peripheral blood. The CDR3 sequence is CSARGVGTGLYEQYF. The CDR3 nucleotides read TGCAGTGCTAGAGGAGTCGGGACAGGGCTCTACGAGCAGTACTTC.